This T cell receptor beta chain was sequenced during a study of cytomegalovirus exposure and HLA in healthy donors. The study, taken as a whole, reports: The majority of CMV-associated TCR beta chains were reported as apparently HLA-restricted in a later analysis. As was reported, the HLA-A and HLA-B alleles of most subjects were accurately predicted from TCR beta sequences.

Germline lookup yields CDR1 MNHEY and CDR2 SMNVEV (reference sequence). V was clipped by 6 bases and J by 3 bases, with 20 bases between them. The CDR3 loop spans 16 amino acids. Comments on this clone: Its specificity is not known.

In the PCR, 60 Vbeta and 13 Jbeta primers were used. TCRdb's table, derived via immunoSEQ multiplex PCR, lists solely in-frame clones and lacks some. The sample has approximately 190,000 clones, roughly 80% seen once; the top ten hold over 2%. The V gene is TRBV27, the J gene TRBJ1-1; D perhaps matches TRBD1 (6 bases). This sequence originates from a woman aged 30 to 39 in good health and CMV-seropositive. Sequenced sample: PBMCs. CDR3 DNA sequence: TGTGCCAGCAGAACAGCACTAGGGGGAGCATACACTGAAGCTTTCTTT. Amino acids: CASRTALGGAYTEAFF.